The 8 T cell receptor beta chains in this list originate from one sample, sequenced in a study of shared clonotypes between healthy human individuals. Sequenced by immunoSEQ multiplex PCR; TCRdb stores in-frame clones only, minus some. The table lists more than 400,000 clones, about 96% of them singletons. Sequences were obtained from naive CD4+ T cells sorted from blood. Subset indicated: CD45RA+ positively selected. These receptors were taken from a woman under 40 in good health.

The chain uses TRBV5-8 and TRBJ1-1; D not certain. Trimming left V 10 bases short and J 6 bases short, with 10 bases between. From germline, CDR1 is SGHTS and CDR2 YDEGEE. The CDR3 runs to 10 residues. The CDR3 DNA follows: TGTGCCTGGGTAGGAGCTGAAGCTTTCTTT. Residues: CAWVGAEAFF.

The V and J genes are TRBV19 and TRBJ1-5; a weak D match, TRBD1 (5 bases). The CDR3 has 14 residues. Germline CDR1 is LNHDA and CDR2 is SQIVND (reference sequence). Trimming shortened V by 7 bases and J by 1 base, and 11 bases separated the two germline ends. The CDR3 is CASIATESNQPQHF. The CDR3 DNA is TGTGCCAGTATTGCGACAGAGAGCAATCAGCCCCAGCATTTT. Drawing the rest from reference TRBV19 and TRBJ1-5, the complete variable domain is DGGITQSPKYLFRKEGQNVTLSCEQNLNHDAMYWYRQDPGQGLRLIYYSQIVNDFQKGDIAEGYSVSREKKESFPLTVTSAQKNPTAFYLCASIATESNQPQHFGDGTRLSIL.

This chain uses TRBV7-2 with TRBJ1-2; D call uncertain. The CDR3 contains 13 residues. Germline V gene sequence: CDR1 SGHTA, CDR2 FQGNSA. V lost 2 bases, J lost 4 bases, and 8 bases lay in between. This chain's CDR3 is CASSLIDGYGYTF. The CDR3 coding sequence is TGTGCCAGCAGCTTAATTGACGGCTATGGCTACACCTTC. The full variable domain, completed using reference TRBV7-2 and TRBJ1-2, is GAGVSQSPSNKVTEKGKDVELRCDPISGHTALYWYRQSLGQGLEFLIYFQGNSAPDKSGLPSDRFSAERTGGSVSTLTIQRTQQEDSAVYLCASSLIDGYGYTFGSGTRLTVV.

The chain uses TRBV28 and TRBJ1-6; no reliable D call. The CDR3 sequence is 15 residues long. Germline CDR1 is MDHEN and CDR2 is SYDVKM. V lost 6 bases to trimming and J lost 0 bases, with 9 bases between them. CDR3 region: CASRASYSYNSPLHF. DNA of the CDR3: TGTGCCAGCAGGGCGAGCTACTCCTATAATTCACCCCTCCACTTT.

Remarks on this clone: Lacking the conserved final phenylalanine or tryptophan, this CDR3 likely reflects a read error. The DNA is omitted, as the CDR3 cannot be located on it reliably, and the CDR3 follows TCRdb's listing. This chain joins TRBV5-6 and TRBJ2-7; TRBD1, the table's D call, lacks a check against the DNA. The length of the CDR3 is 12 amino acids, counting both ends. CDR1 SGHDT and CDR2 YYEEEE come from the germline V gene. The CDR3 sequence is CASSGISTGVQI.

V and J are TRBV4-1 and TRBJ1-4, with 8 bases identical to TRBD1. J was trimmed by 8 bases and V by 3 bases; bases with no gene match: 29. Germline CDR1 is MGHRA and CDR2 is YSYEKL. The CDR3 is made up of 22 amino acids. The CDR3 nucleotides read TGCGCCAGCAGCCATGCATTGACCCGGTATGAAGAGTTTCAGGGGGCAAAGGAAAAACTGTTTTTT. Its translation is CASSHALTRYEEFQGAKEKLFF.

The chain uses TRBV2 and TRBJ2-1; possible D gene TRBD1, 6 bases. CDR1 and CDR2 from the germline V gene are SNHLY and FYNNEI. The CDR3 length is 16 residues. Trimming took off 4 bases at V and 4 bases at J, with 17 bases between the two ends. The CDR3 coding sequence is TGTGCCAGCAGTGGCAGCAGGGGAACTCAATACAATGAGCAGTTCTTC. It specifies CASSGSRGTQYNEQFF.

V and J are TRBV5-1 and TRBJ2-1; 10 positions agree with TRBD1. The V and J ends lost 4 bases and 8 bases, in that order; junction bases with no gene match: 9. This CDR3 contains 15 residues. CDR1 and CDR2 (germline): SGHRS, YFSETQ. The CDR3 DNA is TGCGCCAGCAGCCCCCGGGACAGGGGAAGTGATGAGCAGTTCTTC. Its translation: CASSPRDRGSDEQFF.